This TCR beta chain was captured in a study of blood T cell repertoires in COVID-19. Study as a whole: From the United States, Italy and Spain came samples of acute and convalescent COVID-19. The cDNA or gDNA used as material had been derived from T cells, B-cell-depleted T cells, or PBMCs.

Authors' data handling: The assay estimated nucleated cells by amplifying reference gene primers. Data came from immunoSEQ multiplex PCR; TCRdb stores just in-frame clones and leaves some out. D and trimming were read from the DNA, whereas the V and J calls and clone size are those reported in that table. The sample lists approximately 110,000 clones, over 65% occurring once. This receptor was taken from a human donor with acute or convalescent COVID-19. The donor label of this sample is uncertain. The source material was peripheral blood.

The CDR3: CASSLASLYAEQYV. The DNA for the CDR3 is TGTGCCAGCAGCTTAGCTTCGCTCTACGCGGAGCAGTACGTC. This sequence joins TRBV7-8 and TRBJ2-7; D is ambiguous. The CDR3 consists of 14 residues. Trimming removed 0 bases from V and 7 bases from J, with 13 bases in between. Per germline, CDR1 SGHVS and CDR2 FQNEAQ.